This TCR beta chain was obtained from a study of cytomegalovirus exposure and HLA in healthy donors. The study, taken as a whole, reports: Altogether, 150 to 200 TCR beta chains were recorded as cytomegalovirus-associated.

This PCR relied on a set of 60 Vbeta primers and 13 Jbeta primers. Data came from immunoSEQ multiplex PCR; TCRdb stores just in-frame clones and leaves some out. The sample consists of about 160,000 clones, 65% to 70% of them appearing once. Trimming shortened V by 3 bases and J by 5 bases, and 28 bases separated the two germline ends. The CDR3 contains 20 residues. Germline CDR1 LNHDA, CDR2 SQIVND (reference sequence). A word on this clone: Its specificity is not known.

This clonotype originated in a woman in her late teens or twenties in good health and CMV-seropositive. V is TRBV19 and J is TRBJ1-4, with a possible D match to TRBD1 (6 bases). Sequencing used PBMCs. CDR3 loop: CASSILISVQGNVLNEKLFF. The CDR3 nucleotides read TGTGCCAGTAGTATCTTAATATCGGTTCAGGGGAACGTTCTGAATGAAAAACTGTTTTTT. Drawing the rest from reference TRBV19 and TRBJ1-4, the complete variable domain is DGGITQSPKYLFRKEGQNVTLSCEQNLNHDAMYWYRQDPGQGLRLIYYSQIVNDFQKGDIAEGYSVSREKKESFPLTVTSAQKNPTAFYLCASSILISVQGNVLNEKLFFGSGTQLSVL.